This T cell receptor (beta chain) came from a study of response to subunit inactivated influenza vaccine. The CDR3 is made up of 14 amino acids. From germline, CDR1 is SEHNR and CDR2 FQNEAQ (reference sequence). With V trimmed by 5 bases and J by 6 bases, 6 bases remained unmatched. This clonotype has more than one count but fewer than ten. TCRdb called the RT-PCR reads again in MiXCR, with one record for every CDR3 protein. The table has 500,000 to 600,000 distinct CDR3 sequences, 10% to 15% seen once. The receptor was derived from a man aged 45 to 65 who received an inactivated influenza vaccine. The rearrangement links TRBV7-9 to TRBJ2-1, with TRBD2 matching 8 bases. This specimen was PBMCs from blood, taken 35 to 45 days after vaccination. DNA of the CDR3: TGTGCCAGCAGCACCGGGACTAGTTTCAATGAGCAGTTCTTC. It codes for CASSTGTSFNEQFF.